This T cell receptor beta chain was identified during a study of OX40 agonist ivuxolimab in advanced cancers. Profiled with immunoSEQ multiplex PCR; TCRdb holds only in-frame clones, not every one. This table holds about 77,000 clones, just under 90% found once. This TCR was sampled from an adult with an advanced solid tumor such as melanoma, head and neck, liver or kidney cancer. Source: CD4+ or CD8+ T cells sorted from blood, taken in a trial of the OX40 agonist ivuxolimab.

The CDR3 DNA reads as TGTGCCAGCTCGCAAACTAGCGGGGTCTACAATGAGCAGTTCTTC. It is translated as CASSQTSGVYNEQFF. The chain uses TRBV18 and TRBJ2-1, with TRBD2 matching 10 bases. Losses at the gene ends were 6 bases for V and 3 bases for J; bases not matched to a gene: 5. The CDR3 totals 15 residues. Germline V gene sequence: CDR1 KGHSH, CDR2 LQKENI.